What follows are 25 T cell receptor beta chains derived from one specimen sequenced in a study of cytomegalovirus exposure and HLA in healthy donors. Primers for the PCR totalled 60 Vbeta and 13 Jbeta. TCRdb's copy holds only in-frame clones and misses some; the assay was immunoSEQ multiplex PCR. The sample lists about 210,000 clones, about four fifths seen once, with roughly 10% in the top ten. Input material: PBMCs. The receptors were gathered from a woman aged 45-65 years in good health and CMV-seropositive.

J is TRBJ2-1 and V is TRBV18; D unclear. V was trimmed by 1 base and J by 5 bases, leaving 12 bases between them. The germline V gene encodes CDR1 KGHSH and CDR2 LQKENI. The CDR3 runs 15 residues. CDR3 DNA sequence: TGTGCCAGCTCACCACAAATCCGGGTAAACAATGAGCAGTTCTTC. This encodes CASSPQIRVNNEQFF. Using reference TRBV18 and TRBJ2-1 for the parts outside the CDR3, the full variable domain is NAGVMQNPRHLVRRRGQEARLRCSPMKGHSHVYWYRQLPEEGLKFMVYLQKENIIDESGMPKERFSAEFPKEGPSILRIQQVVRGDSAAYFCASSPQIRVNNEQFFGPGTRLTVL.

The V call is TRBV27, the J call TRBJ1-6; 12 bases are a match to TRBD1. The germline CDR1 and CDR2 sequences are MNHEY and SMNVEV (reference sequence). With 6 bases clipped from V and 9 bases from J, the junction kept 6 bases outside the gene matches. The CDR3 sequence is 15 residues long. CDR3 residues: CASSWGQGAGSPLHF. The DNA for the CDR3 is TGTGCCAGCAGCTGGGGACAGGGGGCGGGTTCACCCCTCCACTTT.

The chain recombines TRBV11-2 with TRBJ1-2; D is ambiguous. The germline CDR1 and CDR2 sequences are SGHAT and FQNNGV. V lost 5 bases and J lost 1, with 14 bases in between. The CDR3 spans 15 residues. CDR3 residues: CASSPRFRVNYGYTF. CDR3 sequence (DNA): TGTGCCAGCAGCCCCCGGTTCCGGGTTAACTATGGCTACACCTTC.

This clone has only one observation. This chain links TRBV7-2 with TRBJ2-7; perhaps TRBD1 as D (5 bases). Trimming left V 1 base short and J 3 bases short, with 10 bases between. This CDR3 region has 14 residues. Germline lookup yields CDR1 SGHTA and CDR2 FQGNSA. The CDR3 coding sequence is TGTGCCAGCAGCTTAGATCCAGGGCTCTACGAGCAGTACTTC. Amino acid sequence: CASSLDPGLYEQYF.

The rearrangement uses TRBV6-5 and TRBJ2-5; 7 nucleotides line up with TRBD1. Germline assignment: CDR1 MNHEY and CDR2 SVGAGI. V shed 6 bases, J shed 7 bases, and the junction held 5 bases outside the gene matches. The CDR3 has 12 residues. The CDR3 sequence: CASRGQFPTQYF. The CDR3 nucleotides are TGTGCCAGCAGGGGACAGTTTCCGACCCAGTACTTC.

Concerning this clone itself: Other DNA sequences in this specimen translate into the identical CDR3. The chain's CDR3 is CASSPGQNTEAFF. Written as DNA, the CDR3 is TGTGCCAGCTCACCAGGACAGAACACTGAAGCTTTCTTT. This chain connects TRBV18 to TRBJ1-1, with D perhaps matching TRBD1 (5 bases). The CDR3 has 13 amino acids. Per the germline V gene, CDR1 is KGHSH and CDR2 is LQKENI. Trimming stripped 2 bases from V and 1 base from J, with 5 bases between.

This clone was counted once. The chain links TRBV11-2 to TRBJ1-6; TRBD1 matches 8 bases. Germline CDR1 and CDR2: SGHAT and FQNNGV. With 6 bases clipped from V and 8 bases from J, the junction kept 6 bases outside the gene matches. The CDR3 is 14 residues long. The DNA for the CDR3 is TGTGCCAGCAGTTACAGGGGGTTCGATTCACCCCTCCACTTT. It codes for CASSYRGFDSPLHF. The entire variable domain, with the rest obtained from reference TRBV11-2 and TRBJ1-6, is as follows: EAGVAQSPRYKIIEKRQSVAFWCNPISGHATLYWYQQILGQGPKLLIQFQNNGVVDDSQLPKDRFSAERLKGVDSTLKIQPAKLEDSAVYLCASSYRGFDSPLHFGNGTRLTVT.

This chain links TRBV27 with TRBJ2-7, with TRBD1 as a possible D gene (5 bases). There are 12 residues in the CDR3. CDR1 and CDR2 (germline): MNHEY, SMNVEV (reference sequence). With 7 bases removed from V and 5 bases from J, the gap between germline ends came to 12 bases. CDR3 nucleotide sequence: TGTGCCAGCACAGGGTACCACGACGAGCAGTACTTC. Encoded protein: CASTGYHDEQYF.

This chain connects TRBV5-6 to TRBJ2-5; 7 bases match TRBD1. CDR1 and CDR2 from the germline V gene are SGHDT and YYEEEE. The CDR3 contains 14 residues. Losses at the gene ends were 4 bases for V and 5 bases for J; bases not matched to a gene: 8. CDR3 sequence reads: CASSLPQGSETQYF. DNA of the CDR3: TGTGCCAGCAGCCTCCCACAGGGGTCCGAGACCCAGTACTTC.

The genes are TRBV7-9 and TRBJ1-2; D gene ambiguous. This CDR3 contains 16 residues. Germline CDR1 is SEHNR and CDR2 is FQNEAQ (reference sequence). V lost 2 bases and J lost 6, with 19 bases in between. The CDR3: CASSLNFAGSYNGYTF. Here the CDR3 DNA reads TGTGCCAGCAGCTTAAATTTTGCAGGCTCTTATAATGGCTACACCTTC.

The V and J genes are TRBV9 and TRBJ1-2, with 8 bases identical to TRBD1. From germline, CDR1 is SGDLS and CDR2 YYNGEE. V lost 3 bases and J lost 0; bases outside the gene matches: 4. The CDR3 loop spans 15 amino acids. The chain's CDR3 is CASSEWGQANYGYTF. The CDR3 coding sequence is TGTGCCAGCAGCGAGTGGGGACAGGCTAACTATGGCTACACCTTC.

Only a few counts were recorded for this clone. The chain uses TRBV5-8 and TRBJ2-7; no clear D gene. Per germline, CDR1 SGHTS and CDR2 YDEGEE. The CDR3 extends over 11 amino acids. The V gene lost 4 bases and the J gene lost 4 bases, with 6 bases spanning the gap. In DNA form, the CDR3 reads TGTGCCAGCAGCCCGGGTTACGAGCAGTACTTC. Translation gives CASSPGYEQYF.

The CDR3 nucleotides are TGTGCCAGCAGCGCACCCAACCGGGACAGGTATGGCTACACCTTC. Translated: CASSAPNRDRYGYTF. The chain has TRBV9 and TRBJ1-2; 8 nucleotides agree with TRBD1. The CDR3 totals 15 residues. Germline CDR1 reads SGDLS; CDR2 reads YYNGEE. V dropped 3 bases and J dropped 5; count of bases not matched to a gene: 9.

The chain has TRBV28 and TRBJ1-1; D is unresolved. Trimming left V 7 bases short and J 1 base short, with 7 bases between. Germline CDR1 reads MDHEN; CDR2 reads SYDVKM. This CDR3 is 12 amino acids long. The CDR3: CASTSGNTEAFF. In DNA form, the CDR3 reads TGTGCCAGCACGTCAGGGAACACTGAAGCTTTCTTT.

CDR3 amino acids: CASSVQGDGELFF. CDR3 in DNA: TGCGCCAGCAGCGTACAGGGAGATGGGGAGCTGTTTTTT. The chain is built from TRBV5-1 and TRBJ2-2; perhaps TRBD1 as D (6 bases). V was shortened by 4 bases and J by 8 bases, with 12 bases between the two germline ends. The CDR3 has 13 amino acids. Germline CDR1 reads SGHRS; CDR2 reads YFSETQ.

The chain uses TRBV18 and TRBJ1-1; no clear D. Trimming took off 3 bases at V and 2 bases at J, with 7 bases between the two ends. CDR1 KGHSH and CDR2 LQKENI come from the germline V gene. The length of the CDR3 is 13 residues. CDR3 protein: CASSPLRNTEAFF. The CDR3 DNA follows: TGTGCCAGCTCACCCCTAAGAAACACTGAAGCTTTCTTT.

The V call is TRBV5-1, the J call TRBJ1-2, with TRBD1 matching 9 bases. Per germline, CDR1 SGHRS and CDR2 YFSETQ. The CDR3 has 16 residues. V dropped 0 bases and J dropped 7; count of bases not matched to a gene: 10. CDR3 region: CASSLGAGTGRSGYTF. In DNA form, the CDR3 reads TGCGCCAGCAGCTTGGGGGCCGGGACAGGGCGGAGTGGCTACACCTTC.

This chain's CDR3 is CASSSAGEGAFF. The DNA for the CDR3 is TGTGCCAGCTCAAGTGCAGGGGAGGGTGCTTTCTTT. The chain has TRBV18 and TRBJ1-1; the D gene is possibly TRBD1 (6 bases). V was cut by 5 bases and J by 11 bases, with 15 bases left in between. Germline CDR1 KGHSH, CDR2 LQKENI. This CDR3 region has 12 residues.

The chain links TRBV25-1 to TRBJ2-3; D not certain. This CDR3 comprises 12 residues. Looked up from germline, CDR1 is MGHDK and CDR2 is SYGVNS. Trimming stripped 8 bases from V and 5 bases from J, with 11 bases between. The CDR3 protein is CASRLGVDTQYF. The CDR3 DNA reads as TGTGCCAGCCGTCTCGGTGTAGATACGCAGTATTTT.

This clone showed up just once. CDR3 in amino acids: CASSFYGFVRGQETQYF. DNA for the CDR3: TGTGCCAGCAGCTTCTATGGGTTCGTCAGGGGGCAAGAGACCCAGTACTTC. The chain carries TRBV7-9 and TRBJ2-5; 7 positions match TRBD1. Germline V gives CDR1 SEHNR, CDR2 FQNEAQ (reference sequence). J was trimmed by 2 bases and V by 3 bases; bases with no gene match: 12. This CDR3 region has 17 residues.

The chain carries TRBV6-6 and TRBJ1-5; a weak D match, TRBD1 (5 bases). This CDR3 comprises 16 residues. CDR1 and CDR2 (germline): MNHNY, SVGAGI (reference sequence). Trimming left V 2 bases short and J 3 bases short, with 14 bases between. The CDR3 loop reads CASSYLGDSVNQPQHF. The DNA of the CDR3 is TGTGCCAGCAGTTACCTTGGAGACAGTGTCAATCAGCCCCAGCATTTT.

This sequence joins TRBV7-9 and TRBJ2-3; possible D gene TRBD1, 5 bases. The germline CDR1 and CDR2 sequences are SEHNR and FQNEAQ (reference sequence). Trimming took off 2 bases at V and 2 bases at J, with 11 bases between the two ends. The CDR3 length is 15 residues. CDR3 in DNA: TGTGCCAGCAGCTTATGGGGCGGTAACACAGATACGCAGTATTTT. It yields the protein CASSLWGGNTDTQYF.

Regarding this clone: The CDR3 carries no conserved terminal phenylalanine or tryptophan, so it likely arises from a read error. The limits of the CDR3 on the DNA are not certain, so only TCRdb's listed CDR3 is given. This sequence joins TRBV5-3 and TRBJ2-7; no check of the table's D call, TRBD2, against the DNA was made. TRBV5-3 is sorted into the ORF group, with uncertain function. Termini included, the CDR3 measures 12 amino acids. CDR3 loop: CARSPPGLAGVG.

The rearrangement joins TRBV5-4 to TRBJ2-7, with TRBD1 identical over 7 bases. J gave up 4 bases and V 3 bases, and 4 bases lay outside the gene matches. The CDR3 totals 13 residues. In germline, CDR1 is SGHNT, CDR2 YYREEE (reference sequence). CDR3 amino acids: CASSSRTGYEQYF. In nucleotides, the CDR3 is TGTGCCAGCAGCTCCCGGACAGGTTACGAGCAGTACTTC.

This clone was picked up one time. The V gene is TRBV5-1, the J gene TRBJ2-3, with 14 bases identical to TRBD2. Losses at the gene ends were 3 bases for V and 5 bases for J; bases not matched to a gene: 2. This CDR3 is 15 amino acids long. Germline CDR1 SGHRS, CDR2 YFSETQ. In DNA form, the CDR3 reads TGCGCCAGCAGCTCGACTAGCGGGGGGGTAGATACGCAGTATTTT. Translating gives CASSSTSGGVDTQYF.